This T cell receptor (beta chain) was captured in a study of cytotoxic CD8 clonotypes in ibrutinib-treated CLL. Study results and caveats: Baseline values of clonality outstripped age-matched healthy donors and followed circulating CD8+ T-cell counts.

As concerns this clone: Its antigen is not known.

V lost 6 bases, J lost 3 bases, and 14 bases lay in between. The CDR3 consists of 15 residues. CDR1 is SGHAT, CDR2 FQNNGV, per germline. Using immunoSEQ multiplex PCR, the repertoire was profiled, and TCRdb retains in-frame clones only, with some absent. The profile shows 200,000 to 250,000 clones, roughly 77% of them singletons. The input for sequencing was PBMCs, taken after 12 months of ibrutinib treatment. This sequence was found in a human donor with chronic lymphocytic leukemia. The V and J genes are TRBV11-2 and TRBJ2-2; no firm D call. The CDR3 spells CASRGIRADTGELFF. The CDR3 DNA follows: TGTGCCAGCAGAGGGATTCGTGCTGACACCGGGGAGCTGTTTTTT.